This passage covers 21 T cell receptor beta chains from one sample sequenced in a study of neurological immune-mediated disorders. TCRdb re-called the 5' RACE reads with MiXCR, one entry per CDR3 protein. The sample has tens of thousands of distinct CDR3 sequences; around 10% are singletons. Sample: PBMCs. These receptors originate from a woman between 40 and 50 years old with HTLV-1-associated myelopathy (HAM/TSP).

The rearrangement uses TRBV5-1 and TRBJ2-2, with D possibly TRBD1 on 5 matching bases. The germline CDR1 and CDR2 sequences are SGHRS and YFSETQ. V was pared by 2 bases and J by 3 bases, with 11 bases between. CDR3 size: 15 residues. The DNA of the CDR3 is TGCGCCAGCAGCTTCGTGGGGCAGGACACCGGGGAGCTGTTTTTT. Encoded protein: CASSFVGQDTGELFF.

This clonotype has at least ten counts. The CDR3 region has the DNA TGTGCCAGCAGTTTGATTAGAAGGTCTGAAGCTTTCTTT. Translated, it gives CASSLIRRSEAFF. The chain combines TRBV12-3 or TRBV12-4 with TRBJ1-1, with D uncertain. V was clipped by 3 bases and J by 6 bases, with 11 bases between them. The length of the CDR3 is 13 residues.

This clonotype was found many times. The rearrangement uses TRBV4-2 and TRBJ2-5; 10 positions agree with TRBD2. In germline, CDR1 is LGHNA, CDR2 YNFKEQ. The V gene end was trimmed by 0 bases and the J gene end by 6 bases; junction bases not matched to a gene: 13. The CDR3 is 18 amino acids. CDR3 sequence reads: CASSQDGYGTSAEKTQYF. The CDR3 DNA sequence: TGTGCCAGCAGCCAAGATGGGTACGGGACTAGCGCGGAAAAGACCCAGTACTTC.

This clonotype was counted at least ten times. The V gene is TRBV2, the J gene TRBJ2-7; 11 positions agree with TRBD1. The CDR3 is 14 amino acids. V lost 8 bases, J lost 7 bases, and 10 bases stayed unmatched. CDR1 and CDR2 from the germline V gene are SNHLY and FYNNEI. The CDR3 loop reads CASGSGQGAREQYF. DNA of the CDR3: TGTGCCAGCGGGAGCGGACAGGGGGCAAGGGAGCAGTACTTC.

This clonotype appeared many times. This chain links TRBV15 with TRBJ1-2; D ambiguous. CDR1 is LNHNV, CDR2 YYDKDF, per germline (reference sequence). The germline V and J ends were trimmed by 2 bases and 6 bases, with 16 bases remaining between them. The CDR3 loop spans 15 amino acids. For the CDR3, the DNA is TGTGCCACCAGCAGACTAAGACTGAAAGAAGATGGCTACACCTTC. Its protein product is CATSRLRLKEDGYTF.

This clonotype came up many times. The chain joins TRBV5-1 to TRBJ2-2, with D tentatively TRBD1 (5 bases). Germline-derived CDR1 and CDR2 are SGHRS and YFSETQ. Trimming took off 6 bases at V and 2 bases at J, with 11 bases between the two ends. The CDR3 extends over 14 amino acids. This chain's CDR3 is CASKYQGNTGELFF. For the CDR3, the DNA is TGCGCCAGCAAGTACCAGGGTAACACCGGGGAGCTGTTTTTT.

This clonotype was detected many times. The chain is built from TRBV14 and TRBJ2-3, with D possibly matching TRBD2 (5 bases). This CDR3 comprises 16 residues. V was clipped by 0 bases and J by 4 bases, with 14 bases between them. The germline V gene encodes CDR1 SGHDN and CDR2 FVKESK. The DNA of the CDR3 is TGTGCCAGCAGCCAAGATCGTCACGCGGGCGCAGATACGCAGTATTTT. The encoded protein is CASSQDRHAGADTQYF.

This clonotype came up many times. The V call is TRBV27, the J call TRBJ1-2, with 9 bases identical to TRBD1. The germline CDR1 and CDR2 sequences are MNHEY and SMNVEV (reference sequence). The CDR3 is 15 residues long. After removal of 6 bases from V and 3 bases from J, the junction contained 8 bases not matched to a gene. The DNA of the CDR3 is TGTGCCAGCAGGAGTTACAGGGGGCTGGACTATGGCTACACCTTC. It is translated as CASRSYRGLDYGYTF.

This clonotype came up many times. This chain uses TRBV7-2 with TRBJ1-4; 8 nucleotides match TRBD1. CDR1 and CDR2 from the germline V gene are SGHTA and FQGNSA. The CDR3 is 15 amino acids. The V segment lost 3 bases and the J segment 8 bases; nucleotides outside the gene matches: 8. The CDR3 DNA reads TGTGCCAGCAGCTTGTTGGGACAGGCGGGGGAAAAACTGTTTTTT. As protein: CASSLLGQAGEKLFF.

This clonotype showed up many times. V gene TRBV3-1 combines with J gene TRBJ2-1; a possible D gene is TRBD2 (5 bases). The CDR3 sequence is 14 residues long. The germline V gene has CDR1 LGHDT and CDR2 YNNKEL (reference sequence). Trimming cost V 4 bases and J 6 bases, with 13 bases left between them. CDR3 loop: CASSLLGRVNEQFF. The CDR3 bases are TGTGCCAGCAGCCTGTTAGGGAGAGTCAATGAGCAGTTCTTC.

This clonotype occurred many times. The chain is built from TRBV9 and TRBJ2-2; TRBD1 agrees at 9 bases. After removal of 3 bases from V and 4 bases from J, the junction contained 4 bases not matched to a gene. The CDR3 loop spans 15 amino acids. Germline-derived CDR1 and CDR2 are SGDLS and YYNGEE. The CDR3 DNA reads TGTGCCAGCAGCGATCACAGGGGGCGCACCGGGGAGCTGTTTTTT. Residues: CASSDHRGRTGELFF.

This clonotype has ten or more counts. This sequence joins TRBV5-4 and TRBJ1-2; weak D call: TRBD1 (5 bases). Trimming stripped 0 bases from V and 3 bases from J, with 12 bases between. The CDR3 length is 15 residues. Looked up from germline, CDR1 is SGHNT and CDR2 is YYREEE (reference sequence). CDR3 in DNA: TGTGCCAGCAGCTTGGGTGGGGACGACGACTATGGCTACACCTTC. Translated, it gives CASSLGGDDDYGYTF.

This clonotype was counted at least ten times. CDR3 amino acids: CASQNEGLSYEQYF. In DNA form, the CDR3 reads TGTGCCAGCCAGAACGAAGGGCTATCCTACGAGCAGTACTTC. This chain connects TRBV11-3 to TRBJ2-7, with D unclear. Germline V gene lookup returns CDR1 SGHNT and CDR2 YENEEA. Trimming shortened V by 8 bases and J by 1 base, and 15 bases separated the two germline ends. The CDR3 is made up of 14 amino acids.

This clonotype was observed at least ten times. This chain links TRBV12-3 or TRBV12-4 with TRBJ2-7; no clear D gene. The CDR3 totals 13 residues. Trimming took off 3 bases at V and 6 bases at J, with 12 bases between the two ends. The CDR3 region is CASSLTLNGEQYF. The CDR3 DNA is TGTGCCAGCAGTTTGACGCTGAACGGCGAGCAGTACTTC.

At least ten counts were recorded for this clonotype. The gene calls are TRBV2 and TRBJ2-3; possibly TRBD1 or TRBD2 for D (6 bases each). Germline V gives CDR1 SNHLY, CDR2 FYNNEI. The CDR3 length is 13 residues. The V end lost 7 bases, the J end lost 4 bases, and 12 bases lay between the germline ends. DNA of the CDR3: TGTGCCAGCACCCAAGGGGGGCCAGATACGCAGTATTTT. Translating gives CASTQGGPDTQYF.

This clonotype has more than one count but fewer than ten. The CDR3, as DNA: TGTGCCATCAGTGAGTCGGACAGGGGAGGAGGTGAAGCTTTCTTT. It codes for CAISESDRGGGEAFF. This sequence joins TRBV10-3 and TRBJ1-1, with 9 bases identical to TRBD1. Trimming cost V 0 bases and J 7 bases; bases outside gene matches: 6. This CDR3 spans 15 amino acids. Germline V gene lookup returns CDR1 ENHRY and CDR2 SYGVKD.

This clonotype has ten or more counts. This CDR3 reads CASSSGRGAGYTF. CDR3 DNA sequence: TGTGCCAGCAGCTCCGGACGGGGAGCGGGCTACACCTTC. The chain carries TRBV9 and TRBJ1-2; no definite D call. V was shortened by 4 bases and J by 8 bases, with 15 bases between the two germline ends. Germline-derived CDR1 and CDR2 are SGDLS and YYNGEE. This CDR3 is 13 amino acids long.

This clonotype was seen ten or more times. The chain is built from TRBV5-6 and TRBJ2-2; D gene unclear. Trimming shortened V by 1 base and J by 6 bases, and 7 bases separated the two germline ends. The CDR3 loop spans 13 amino acids. CDR1 and CDR2 from the germline V gene are SGHDT and YYEEEE. For the CDR3, the DNA is TGTGCCAGCAGCTTGCCGCACGCCGGGGAGCTGTTTTTT. Translating gives CASSLPHAGELFF. Supplemented by reference TRBV5-6 and TRBJ2-2, the full variable domain reads DAGVTQSPTHLIKTRGQQVTLRCSPKSGHDTVSWYQQALGQGPQFIFQYYEEEERQRGNFPDRFSGHQFPNYSSELNVNALLLGDSALYLCASSLPHAGELFFGEGSRLTVL.

This clonotype was counted ten times or more. V and J are TRBV20-1 and TRBJ2-3; D might be TRBD1 (6 bases). The V end lost 6 bases, the J end lost 0 bases, and 19 bases lay between the germline ends. The germline V gene encodes CDR1 DFQATT and CDR2 SNEGSKA (reference sequence). The CDR3 extends over 16 amino acids. The CDR3 nucleotides are TGCAGTGCCGGAAGTCCAGACAGGCTTAGCACAGATACGCAGTATTTT. Translating gives CSAGSPDRLSTDTQYF.

The sample holds many counts of this clonotype. The chain has TRBV12-3 or TRBV12-4 and TRBJ1-1, with no clear D. Trimming cost V 6 bases and J 2 bases, with 19 bases left between them. The length of the CDR3 is 16 residues. This CDR3 reads CASSFPAALFNTEAFF. Here the CDR3 DNA reads TGTGCCAGCAGCTTCCCCGCAGCTCTATTCAACACTGAAGCTTTCTTT.

The table lists this clonotype with many counts. The chain joins TRBV7-6 to TRBJ2-3, with TRBD1 identical over 7 bases. From germline, CDR1 is SGHVS and CDR2 FNYEAQ. The J segment lost 2 bases and the V segment lost 1 base, leaving 6 bases of the junction unmatched. The CDR3 is made up of 16 amino acids. This CDR3 is CASSLGGTENTDTQYF. CDR3 DNA sequence: TGTGCCAGCAGCTTAGGGGGGACAGAAAACACAGATACGCAGTATTTT.